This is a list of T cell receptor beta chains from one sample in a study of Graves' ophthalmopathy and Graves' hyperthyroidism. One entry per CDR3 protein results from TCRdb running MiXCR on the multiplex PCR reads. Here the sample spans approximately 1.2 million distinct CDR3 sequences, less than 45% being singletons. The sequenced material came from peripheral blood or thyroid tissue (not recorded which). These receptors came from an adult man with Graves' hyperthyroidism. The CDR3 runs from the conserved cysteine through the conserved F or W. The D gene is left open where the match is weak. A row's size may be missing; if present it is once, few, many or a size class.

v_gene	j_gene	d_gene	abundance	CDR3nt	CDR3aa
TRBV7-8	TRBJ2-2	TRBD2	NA	TGTGCCAGCAGCCGACCACGGGGGGTCGGCACCGGGGAGCTGTTTTTT	CASSRPRGVGTGELFF
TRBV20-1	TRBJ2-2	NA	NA	TGCAGTGCTAGGGCTATTGGGGAGCTGTTTTTT	CSARAIGELFF
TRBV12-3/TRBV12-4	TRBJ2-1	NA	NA	TGTGCCAGCAGTTTGCAACCAGCCTACAATGAGCAGTTCTTC	CASSLQPAYNEQFF
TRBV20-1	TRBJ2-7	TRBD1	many	TGCAGTGCATTGGGACAGGGAAGCTCCTACGAGCAGTACTTC	CSALGQGSSYEQYF
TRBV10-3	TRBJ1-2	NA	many	TGTGCCATCACAGTGGAGCCGCAACCAAACTTGGGCTATGGCTACACCTTC	CAITVEPQPNLGYGYTF
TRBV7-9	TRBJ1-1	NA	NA	TGTGCCAGCAGCTTAGGACAGATTAATGAAGCTTTCTTT	CASSLGQINEAFF
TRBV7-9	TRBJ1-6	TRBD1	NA	TGTGCCATCAAGGTCCCGGGACAGGGGACACCCCTCCACTTT	CAIKVPGQGTPLHF
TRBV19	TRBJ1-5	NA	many	TGTGCCAGTAGTACCCAGGGAGGCCCCGATCAGCCCCAGCATTTT	CASSTQGGPDQPQHF
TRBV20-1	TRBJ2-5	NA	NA	TGCAGTGCCAGGTTAATAAATCAAGAGACCCAGTACTTC	CSARLINQETQYF
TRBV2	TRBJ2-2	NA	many	TGTGCCAGCAGCCTTACCGGGACACTCAACACCGGGGAGCTGTTTTTT	CASSLTGTLNTGELFF
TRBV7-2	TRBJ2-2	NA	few	TGTGCCAGCAGCATCGGGACCGACACCGGGGAGCTGTTTTTT	CASSIGTDTGELFF
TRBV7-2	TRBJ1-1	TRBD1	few	TGTGCCAGCAGCCAGGGGGGAGGCCGGGACACTGAAGCTTTCTTT	CASSQGGGRDTEAFF
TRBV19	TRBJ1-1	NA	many	TGTGCCAGTAGTAGTACCCTTCGCCCTGAAGCTTTCTTT	CASSSTLRPEAFF
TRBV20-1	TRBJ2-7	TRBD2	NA	TGCAGTGCTAGAGATGGCCTAGCGGGCTCCTACGAGCAGTACTTC	CSARDGLAGSYEQYF
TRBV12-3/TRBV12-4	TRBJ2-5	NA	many	TGTGCCAGCAGAAACAGGGTTGGGGAGACCCAGTACTTC	CASRNRVGETQYF
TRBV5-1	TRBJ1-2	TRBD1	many	TGCGCCAGCAGCTCACAAGGGACAGGGCTCTATGGCTACACCTTC	CASSSQGTGLYGYTF
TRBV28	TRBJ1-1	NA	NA	TGTGCCAGCACCCTGAGGACCGACCTTGAAGCTTTCTTT	CASTLRTDLEAFF
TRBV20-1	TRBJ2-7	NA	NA	TGCAGTGCTAGACCGTTCTGGGACGAGCAGTACTTC	CSARPFWDEQYF
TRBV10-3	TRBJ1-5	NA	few	TGTGCCATCAGTGAGGGCGCGGGGCAGCCCCAGCATTTT	CAISEGAGQPQHF
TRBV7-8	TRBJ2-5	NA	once	TGTGCCAGCACCCCGGCGGTGGGGGGATCGGAGACCCAGTACTTC	CASTPAVGGSETQYF
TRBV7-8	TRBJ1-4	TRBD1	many	TGTGCCAGCAGCTTAGCGAGTCAGGGGGCCAGGGAAAAACTGTTTTTT	CASSLASQGAREKLFF
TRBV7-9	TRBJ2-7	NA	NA	TGTGCCAGCAGCTCCCACTCAACGGAGTCCTACGAGCAGTACTTC	CASSSHSTESYEQYF
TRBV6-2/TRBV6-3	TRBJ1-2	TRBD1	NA	TGTGCCAGCAGGGCCACTCCCGGGACAGACTACTATGGCTACACCTTC	CASRATPGTDYYGYTF